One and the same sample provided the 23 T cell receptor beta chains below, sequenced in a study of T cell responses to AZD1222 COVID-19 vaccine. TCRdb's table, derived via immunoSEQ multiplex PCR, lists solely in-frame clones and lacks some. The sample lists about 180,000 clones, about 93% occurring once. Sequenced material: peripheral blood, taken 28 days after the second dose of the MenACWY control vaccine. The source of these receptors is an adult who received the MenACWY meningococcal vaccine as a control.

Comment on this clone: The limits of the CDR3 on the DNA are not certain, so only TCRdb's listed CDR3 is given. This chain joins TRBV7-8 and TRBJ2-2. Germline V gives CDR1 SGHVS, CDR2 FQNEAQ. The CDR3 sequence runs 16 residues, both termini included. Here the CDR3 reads CASSSRTELRAGELFF.

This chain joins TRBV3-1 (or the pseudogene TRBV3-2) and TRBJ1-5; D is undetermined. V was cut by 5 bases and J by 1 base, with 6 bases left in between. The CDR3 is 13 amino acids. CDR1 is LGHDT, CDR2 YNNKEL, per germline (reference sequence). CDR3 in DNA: TGTGCCAGCAGCACGGGGAGCAATCAGCCCCAGCATTTT. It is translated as CASSTGSNQPQHF.

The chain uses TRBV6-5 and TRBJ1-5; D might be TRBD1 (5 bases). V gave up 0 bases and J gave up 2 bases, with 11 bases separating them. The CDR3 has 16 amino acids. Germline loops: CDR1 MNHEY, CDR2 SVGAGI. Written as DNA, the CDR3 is TGTGCCAGCAGTTACTCACAGGCGGCGGGCAATCAGCCCCAGCATTTT. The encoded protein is CASSYSQAAGNQPQHF.

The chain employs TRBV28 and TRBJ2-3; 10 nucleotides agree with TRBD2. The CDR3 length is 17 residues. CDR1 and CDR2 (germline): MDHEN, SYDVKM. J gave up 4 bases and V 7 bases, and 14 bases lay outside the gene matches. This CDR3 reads CASKIPATSGLADTQYF. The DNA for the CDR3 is TGTGCCAGCAAAATTCCAGCGACTAGCGGGCTAGCAGATACGCAGTATTTT.

The CDR3 coding sequence is TGTGCCAGCAGTTTACAGGGTTACTATGGCTACACCTTC. It is translated as CASSLQGYYGYTF. This sequence joins TRBV12-3 or TRBV12-4 and TRBJ1-2; tentative D call: TRBD1 (5 bases). The V and J ends lost 2 bases and 3 bases respectively, with 7 bases between them. This CDR3 region has 13 residues.

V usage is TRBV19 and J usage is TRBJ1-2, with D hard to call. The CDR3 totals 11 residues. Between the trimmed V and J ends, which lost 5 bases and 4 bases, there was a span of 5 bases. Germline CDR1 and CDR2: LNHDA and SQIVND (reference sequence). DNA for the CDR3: TGTGCCAGTAGTTGGAGCTATGGCTACACCTTC. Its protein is CASSWSYGYTF.

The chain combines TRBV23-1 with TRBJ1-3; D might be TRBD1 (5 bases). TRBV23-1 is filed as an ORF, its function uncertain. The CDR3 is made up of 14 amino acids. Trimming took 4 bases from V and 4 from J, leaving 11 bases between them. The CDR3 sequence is CASSPGHNGNTIYF. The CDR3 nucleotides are TGCGCCAGCAGTCCCGGACATAACGGAAACACCATATATTTT.

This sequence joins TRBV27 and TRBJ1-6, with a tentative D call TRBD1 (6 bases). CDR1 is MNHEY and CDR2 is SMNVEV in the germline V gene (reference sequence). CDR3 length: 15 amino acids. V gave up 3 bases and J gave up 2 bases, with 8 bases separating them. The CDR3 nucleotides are TGTGCCAGCAGTTTCGACAGGACCTATAATTCACCCCTCCACTTT. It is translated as CASSFDRTYNSPLHF.

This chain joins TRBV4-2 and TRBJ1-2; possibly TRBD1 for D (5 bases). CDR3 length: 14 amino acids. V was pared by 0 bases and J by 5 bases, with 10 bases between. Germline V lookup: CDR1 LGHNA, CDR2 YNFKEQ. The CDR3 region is CASSQDGGKYGYTF. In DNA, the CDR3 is TGTGCCAGCAGCCAAGATGGGGGTAAATATGGCTACACCTTC.

The CDR3 DNA sequence: TGTGCTAGTGGTTGGGGACGGCCTAACACTGAAGCTTTCTTT. As protein: CASGWGRPNTEAFF. J is TRBJ1-1 and V is TRBV12-5; perhaps TRBD1 as D (5 bases). This CDR3 comprises 14 residues. CDR1 and CDR2 from the germline V gene are LGHNT and FRNRAP. Trimming shortened V by 4 bases and J by 2 bases, and 11 bases separated the two germline ends.

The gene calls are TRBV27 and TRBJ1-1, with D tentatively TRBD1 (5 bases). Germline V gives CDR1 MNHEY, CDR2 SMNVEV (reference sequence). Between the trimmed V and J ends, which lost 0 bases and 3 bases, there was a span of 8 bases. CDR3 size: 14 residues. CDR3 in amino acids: CASSLSGGYTEAFF. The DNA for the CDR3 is TGTGCCAGCAGTTTATCCGGGGGGTACACTGAAGCTTTCTTT.

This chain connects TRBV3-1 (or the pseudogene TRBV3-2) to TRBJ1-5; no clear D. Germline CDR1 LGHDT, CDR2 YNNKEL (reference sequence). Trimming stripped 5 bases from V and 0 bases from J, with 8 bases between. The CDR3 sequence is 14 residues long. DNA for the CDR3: TGTGCCAGCAGCAAGGCCGTTAGCAATCAGCCCCAGCATTTT. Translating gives CASSKAVSNQPQHF.

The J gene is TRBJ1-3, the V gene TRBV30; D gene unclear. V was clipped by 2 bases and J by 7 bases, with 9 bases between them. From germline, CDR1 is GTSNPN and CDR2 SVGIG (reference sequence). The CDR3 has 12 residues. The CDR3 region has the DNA TGTGCCTGGAGTACAAACAGCAACACCATATATTTT. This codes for CAWSTNSNTIYF.

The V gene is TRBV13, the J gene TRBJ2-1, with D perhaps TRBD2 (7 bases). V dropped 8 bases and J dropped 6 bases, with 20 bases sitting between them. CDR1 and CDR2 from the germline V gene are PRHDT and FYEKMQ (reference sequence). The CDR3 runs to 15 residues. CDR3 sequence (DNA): TGTGCCAGCCAATCGTTACGGGGGGCTAGCAATGAGCAGTTCTTC. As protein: CASQSLRGASNEQFF.

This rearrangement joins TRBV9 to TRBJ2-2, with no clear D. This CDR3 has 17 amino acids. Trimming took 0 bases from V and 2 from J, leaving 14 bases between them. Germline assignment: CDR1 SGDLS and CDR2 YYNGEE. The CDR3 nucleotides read TGTGCCAGCAGCGTAGGGTCAGCGAGACTCAACACCGGGGAGCTGTTTTTT. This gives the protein CASSVGSARLNTGELFF. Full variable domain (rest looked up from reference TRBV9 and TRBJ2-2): DSGVTQTPKHLITATGQRVTLRCSPRSGDLSVYWYQQSLDQGLQFLIQYYNGEERAKGNILERFSAQQFPDLHSELNLSSLELGDSALYFCASSVGSARLNTGELFFGEGSRLTVL.

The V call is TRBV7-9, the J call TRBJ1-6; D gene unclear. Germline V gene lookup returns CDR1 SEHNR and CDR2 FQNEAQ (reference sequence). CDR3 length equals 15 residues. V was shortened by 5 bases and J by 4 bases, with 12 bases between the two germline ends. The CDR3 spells CASSVGPVYNSPLHF. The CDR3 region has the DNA TGTGCCAGCAGCGTCGGACCCGTGTATAATTCACCCCTCCACTTT.

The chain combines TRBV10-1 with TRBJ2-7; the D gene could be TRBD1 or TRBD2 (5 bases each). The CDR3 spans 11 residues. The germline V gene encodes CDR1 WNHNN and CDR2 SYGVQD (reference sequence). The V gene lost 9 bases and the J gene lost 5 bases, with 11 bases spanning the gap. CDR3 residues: CARRGVNEQYF. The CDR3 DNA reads TGCGCCAGGAGAGGGGTAAACGAGCAGTACTTC.

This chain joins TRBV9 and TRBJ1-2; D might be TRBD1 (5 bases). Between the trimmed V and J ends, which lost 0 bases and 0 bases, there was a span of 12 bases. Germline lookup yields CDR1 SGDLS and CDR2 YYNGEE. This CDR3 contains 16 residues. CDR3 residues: CASSVGAGSANYGYTF. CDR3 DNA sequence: TGTGCCAGCAGCGTAGGGGCAGGGAGCGCTAACTATGGCTACACCTTC.

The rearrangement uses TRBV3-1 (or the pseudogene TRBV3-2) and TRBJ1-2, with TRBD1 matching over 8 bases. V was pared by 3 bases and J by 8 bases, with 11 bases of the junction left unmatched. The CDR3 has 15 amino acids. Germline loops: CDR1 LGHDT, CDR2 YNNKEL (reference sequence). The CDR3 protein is CASSQDGQGLRGYTF. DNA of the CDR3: TGTGCCAGCAGCCAGGATGGACAGGGTTTACGGGGCTACACCTTC.

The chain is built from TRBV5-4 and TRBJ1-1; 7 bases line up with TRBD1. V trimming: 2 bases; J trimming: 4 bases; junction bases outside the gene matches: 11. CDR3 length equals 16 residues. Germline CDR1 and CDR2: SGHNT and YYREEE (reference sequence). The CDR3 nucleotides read TGTGCCAGCAGCTTATCGGGCAGGGGGGGGAGCACTGAAGCTTTCTTT. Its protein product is CASSLSGRGGSTEAFF.

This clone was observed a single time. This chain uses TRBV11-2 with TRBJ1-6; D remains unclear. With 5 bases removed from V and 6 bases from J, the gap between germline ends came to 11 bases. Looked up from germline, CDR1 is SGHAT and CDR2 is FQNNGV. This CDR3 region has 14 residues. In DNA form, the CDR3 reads TGTGCCAGCAGCCCACAAACTAGTAATTCACCCCTCCACTTT. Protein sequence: CASSPQTSNSPLHF.

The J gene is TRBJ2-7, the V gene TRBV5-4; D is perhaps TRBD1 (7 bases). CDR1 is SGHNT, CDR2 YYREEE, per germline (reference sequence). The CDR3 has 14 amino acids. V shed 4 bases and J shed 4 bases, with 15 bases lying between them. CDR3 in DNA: TGTGCCAGCAGCACTGCTCAGGGGGGTTACGAGCAGTACTTC. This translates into CASSTAQGGYEQYF.

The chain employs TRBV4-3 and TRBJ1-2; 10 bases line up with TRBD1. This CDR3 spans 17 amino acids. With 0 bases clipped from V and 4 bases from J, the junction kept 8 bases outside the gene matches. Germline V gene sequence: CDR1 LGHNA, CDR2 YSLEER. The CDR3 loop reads CASSQERGGQGSYGYTF. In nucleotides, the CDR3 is TGCGCCAGCAGCCAAGAGAGAGGGGGACAGGGGTCCTATGGCTACACCTTC.